The clone carrying this T cell receptor beta chain came up many times. What it binds is unknown. This sample stems from a study of T-cell memory formation after mild COVID-19. Broader study findings: Contracting CD4+ clones lay largely in CM and EM, with CD8+ ones residing in EMRA. Contracting clones, day 15 to 85, had balanced CD4/CD8, and later expanders favored CD4+.

The authors produced TCR alpha and TCR beta cDNA libraries with sample barcodes and UMIs by 5'RACE using constant-segment primers. TCRdb re-analysed the 5' RACE reads in MiXCR, keeping a single row per CDR3 protein. The sample lists about 81,000 distinct CDR3 sequences; around 27% were seen once. V lost 1 base and J lost 6, with 3 bases in between. The CDR3 is 12 residues long. Sequenced sample: PBMCs or a T cell subset sorted from them (not recorded which). The chain joins TRBV12-3 or TRBV12-4 to TRBJ2-2, with D hard to call. This clonotype originated in a man between 18 and 29 years old who had mild COVID-19 (a few samples of this study predate the infection). Cell type and time point are not known. The DNA for the CDR3 is TGTGCCAGCAGTTTAGGAGCCGGGGAGCTGTTTTTT. It codes for CASSLGAGELFF.